These 26 T cell receptor beta chains were all obtained from the same sample, sequenced in a study of blood T cell repertoires in COVID-19 (dated by TCRdb to the early 2020s). The library was obtained by the immunoSEQ multiplex PCR assay. Entries here come from immuneACCESS through TCRdb and include only in-frame sequences with V and J called. Some clones fail to appear in such tables; in the studies checked, an unresolved V gene covers under half of the shortfall, and the cause of the remainder is unknown. The sample table lists just over 95,000 clones, 82% of them with a count of one. The ten largest clones take up approximately 20% of the sample. Sequencing used peripheral blood. Receptors originate from a man older than 75 with acute or convalescent COVID-19.

This clone was recorded a few times. The rearrangement joins TRBV19 to TRBJ1-3, with D unclear. V dropped 5 bases and J dropped 0 bases, with 17 bases sitting between them. Germline V gives CDR1 LNHDA, CDR2 SQIVND (reference sequence). This CDR3 spans 17 amino acids. This chain's CDR3 is CASSRRDTLASGNTIYF. Here the CDR3 DNA reads TGTGCCAGTAGTCGCCGGGATACCTTGGCCTCTGGAAACACCATATATTTT.

The chain has TRBV5-5 and TRBJ2-7; tentative D call: TRBD1 (5 bases). The V end lost 0 bases, the J end lost 7 bases, and 8 bases lay between the germline ends. The CDR3 runs to 12 residues. Germline loops: CDR1 SGHKS, CDR2 YYEKEE (reference sequence). The CDR3 protein is CASSLAGREQYF. The DNA of the CDR3 is TGTGCCAGCAGCTTGGCAGGGCGGGAGCAGTACTTC.

This chain connects TRBV30 to TRBJ1-2; possible D gene TRBD1, 5 bases. The V end was cut by 5 bases, the J end by 8 bases, with 15 bases between. Looked up from germline, CDR1 is GTSNPN and CDR2 is SVGIG (reference sequence). The CDR3 extends over 12 amino acids. CDR3 sequence (DNA): TGTGCCTGGGGGACGGGCCCGGGGGGCTACACCTTC. Protein sequence: CAWGTGPGGYTF.

The CDR3 nucleotides are TGTGCCAGCAGCTTAGGTAGCGGGAGGGCCGGGAATACGCAGTATTTT. It translates to CASSLGSGRAGNTQYF. The chain is built from TRBV11-2 and TRBJ2-3; 11 bases align to TRBD2. The CDR3 loop spans 16 amino acids. Germline CDR1 is SGHAT and CDR2 is FQNNGV. J was trimmed by 7 bases and V by 1 base; bases with no gene match: 7.

The chain is built from TRBV28 and TRBJ2-6; 8 nucleotides agree with TRBD2. Per germline, CDR1 MDHEN and CDR2 SYDVKM. The CDR3 is 16 residues long. J gave up 4 bases and V 5 bases, and 7 bases lay outside the gene matches. CDR3 nucleotides: TGTGCCAGCAGTCCCCAGCGGGGGCCCGGGGCCAACGTCCTGACTTTC. This codes for CASSPQRGPGANVLTF.

About this clone itself: The sample has other DNA sequences that encode this CDR3 too. Written as DNA, the CDR3 is TGTGCCAGCAGCTTAGGAGCTAACACTGAAGCTTTCTTT. It translates to CASSLGANTEAFF. The chain is built from TRBV7-2 and TRBJ1-1, with no clear D. Trimming took 1 base from V and 2 from J, leaving 5 bases between them. The CDR3 extends over 13 amino acids. Germline V gene data show CDR1 as SGHTA and CDR2 as FQGNSA.

This clone showed up just a few times. The chain is built from TRBV5-6 and TRBJ2-1; 7 nucleotides align to TRBD1. This CDR3 comprises 14 residues. Germline V gene lookup returns CDR1 SGHDT and CDR2 YYEEEE. V gave up 10 bases and J gave up 3 bases; unmatched junction bases: 10. The DNA for the CDR3 is TGTGCCGGATCGAGGGGACAGAGCTACAATGAGCAGTTCTTC. Translating gives CAGSRGQSYNEQFF.

This clone was observed a single time. CDR3 bases: TGCAGTGCATCCGGGGAGGACATTCAGTACTTC. This translates into CSASGEDIQYF. The chain has TRBV20-1 and TRBJ2-4; D possibly corresponds to TRBD2 (6 bases). Per germline, CDR1 DFQATT and CDR2 SNEGSKA (reference sequence). V lost 6 bases to trimming and J lost 8 bases, with 11 bases between them. The CDR3 is 11 amino acids.

This chain joins TRBV7-2 and TRBJ2-1; 7 nucleotides agree with TRBD1. Germline V lookup: CDR1 SGHTA, CDR2 FQGNSA. This CDR3 comprises 17 residues. V lost 4 bases to trimming and J lost 0 bases; unmatched junction nucleotides: 9. The CDR3 sequence is CASSYGTVLSSYNEQFF. The CDR3 region has the DNA TGTGCCAGCAGCTATGGGACAGTTCTAAGCTCCTACAATGAGCAGTTCTTC.

This sequence joins TRBV5-1 and TRBJ2-5; D is possibly TRBD1 (5 bases). Germline lookup yields CDR1 SGHRS and CDR2 YFSETQ. Trimming left V 0 bases short and J 2 bases short, with 8 bases between. The length of the CDR3 is 14 residues. This CDR3 is CASSLVQGQETQYF. The CDR3 DNA is TGCGCCAGCAGCTTGGTCCAGGGACAAGAGACCCAGTACTTC.

The chain combines TRBV6-5 with TRBJ2-2; 10 bases are shared with TRBD2. Germline loops: CDR1 MNHEY, CDR2 SVGAGI. Trimming took 6 bases from V and 13 from J; bases not matched to a gene: 14. CDR3 length: 15 residues. CDR3 region: CASSQLAGASRGLFF. DNA for the CDR3: TGTGCCAGCAGCCAGCTAGCGGGGGCCTCCCGGGGGCTGTTTTTT.

The chain links TRBV28 to TRBJ2-3; possible D gene TRBD1, 6 bases. The CDR3 is 17 amino acids. The V gene's germline CDR1 is MDHEN and CDR2 SYDVKM. The V end lost 4 bases, the J end lost 1 base, and 18 bases lay between the germline ends. The CDR3 sequence is CASSSRVWGRRTDTQYF. CDR3 nucleotides: TGTGCCAGCAGTTCCCGGGTATGGGGGCGACGCACAGATACGCAGTATTTT.

V gene TRBV19 combines with J gene TRBJ2-3; D might be TRBD2 (6 bases). The V gene lost 5 bases and the J gene lost 2 bases, with 11 bases spanning the gap. Looked up from germline, CDR1 is LNHDA and CDR2 is SQIVND (reference sequence). The CDR3 sequence is 14 residues long. CDR3 nucleotides: TGTGCCAGTAGTCGGGGCGGGGTCACAGATACGCAGTATTTT. It encodes CASSRGGVTDTQYF.

This chain uses TRBV19 with TRBJ2-3, with D tentatively TRBD1 (5 bases). The V end lost 4 bases, the J end lost 6 bases, and 11 bases lay between the germline ends. This CDR3 comprises 13 residues. Germline V lookup: CDR1 LNHDA, CDR2 SQIVND (reference sequence). CDR3 sequence (DNA): TGTGCCAGTAGTAAGCTTCAGGGTGATACGCAGTATTTT. It is translated as CASSKLQGDTQYF.

The chain is built from TRBV30 and TRBJ1-5; 7 positions agree with TRBD1. This CDR3 contains 14 residues. Looked up from germline, CDR1 is GTSNPN and CDR2 is SVGIG (reference sequence). With 6 bases clipped from V and 7 bases from J, the junction kept 12 bases outside the gene matches. CDR3 sequence reads: CACTTGAEGQPQHF. The CDR3 nucleotides read TGTGCCTGCACAACAGGGGCTGAGGGACAGCCCCAGCATTTT.

The chain joins TRBV6-6 to TRBJ1-5; D is possibly TRBD1 (5 bases). Trimming pared 5 bases from V and 3 bases from J, leaving 11 bases between. Germline V gives CDR1 MNHNY, CDR2 SVGAGI (reference sequence). The CDR3 has 14 residues. The CDR3, as DNA: TGTGCCAGCAGTGGACGACAGTTCAATCAGCCCCAGCATTTT. It specifies CASSGRQFNQPQHF.

The sample holds a few counts of this clone. J is TRBJ2-2 and V is TRBV7-2, with D hard to call. This CDR3 has 14 amino acids. V lost 3 bases to trimming and J lost 4 bases, with 9 bases between them. From germline, CDR1 is SGHTA and CDR2 FQGNSA. The CDR3 DNA reads TGTGCCAGCAGCTTGGTGGTCGGCACCGGGGAGCTGTTTTTT. This translates into CASSLVVGTGELFF.

The CDR3 coding sequence is TGCAGTGCTAGTAGGGTAGCGGGAGGGTACAATGAGCAGTTCTTC. Translating it yields CSASRVAGGYNEQFF. The chain has TRBV20-1 and TRBJ2-1; 11 bases fit TRBD2. The junction had 5 bases not matched to a gene; V was cut back by 3 bases and J by 4 bases. The CDR3 loop spans 15 amino acids. Germline-derived CDR1 and CDR2 are DFQATT and SNEGSKA (reference sequence).

The V gene is TRBV5-4, the J gene TRBJ2-1; D possibly corresponds to TRBD2 (6 bases). V gave up 4 bases and J gave up 0 bases, with 17 bases separating them. Germline V gene data show CDR1 as SGHNT and CDR2 as YYREEE (reference sequence). The CDR3 extends over 17 amino acids. CDR3 nucleotide sequence: TGTGCCAGCAGCGTCGGGGCCGGGGGAAGCTCCTACAATGAGCAGTTCTTC. Translated: CASSVGAGGSSYNEQFF.

The V and J genes are TRBV10-1 and TRBJ2-7; 8 bases are shared with TRBD1. CDR1 is WNHNN, CDR2 SYGVQD, per germline (reference sequence). This CDR3 comprises 13 residues. With V trimmed by 3 bases and J by 6 bases, 4 bases remained unmatched. CDR3 nucleotide sequence: TGCGCCAGCAGTGAAAGACAGGGGCGCGAGCAGTACTTC. Translated, it gives CASSERQGREQYF.

The genes are TRBV29-1 and TRBJ1-1; 9 nucleotides agree with TRBD1. This CDR3 is 13 amino acids long. CDR1 is SQVTM and CDR2 is ANQGSEA in the germline V gene. V shed 8 bases, J shed 5 bases, and the junction held 9 bases outside the gene matches. The CDR3 sequence is CSTGTGKRTEAFF. In DNA form, the CDR3 reads TGCAGCACTGGGACAGGGAAGCGGACTGAAGCTTTCTTT.

This clone was observed a handful of times. The V gene is TRBV7-9, the J gene TRBJ2-1, with a weak D call TRBD2 (6 bases). The CDR3 has 15 amino acids. Germline CDR1 SEHNR, CDR2 FQNEAQ (reference sequence). V lost 5 bases, J lost 4 bases, and 15 bases lay in between. Here the CDR3 DNA reads TGTGCCAGCAGCCCCCGGGAGAGTGGGTACAATGAGCAGTTCTTC. This sequence encodes CASSPRESGYNEQFF. The whole variable domain, remainder taken from reference TRBV7-9 and TRBJ2-1, is DTGVSQNPRHKITKRGQNVTFRCDPISEHNRLYWYRQTLGQGPEFLTYFQNEAQLEKSRLLSDRFSAERPKGSFSTLEIQRTEQGDSAMYLCASSPRESGYNEQFFGPGTRLTVL.

This clone was counted between two and nine times. The chain links TRBV12-5 to TRBJ1-1; 9 bases are shared with TRBD1. This CDR3 is 15 amino acids long. Germline CDR1 LGHNT, CDR2 FRNRAP. Unmatched junction bases numbered 7, after V lost 6 bases and J lost 2 bases. The CDR3 region has the DNA TGTGCTAGTGGCCCTACGGGACAGGGAAACACTGAAGCTTTCTTT. Translating gives CASGPTGQGNTEAFF.

The rearrangement uses TRBV14 and TRBJ2-3; possible D gene TRBD2, 5 bases. The CDR3 has 17 amino acids. CDR1 and CDR2 (germline): SGHDN, FVKESK. Trimming took off 0 bases at V and 0 bases at J, with 13 bases between the two ends. The CDR3 here is CASSQDDYRSSTDTQYF. DNA for the CDR3: TGTGCCAGCAGCCAAGACGACTACAGATCTAGCACAGATACGCAGTATTTT. The whole variable domain, filled in from reference TRBV14 and TRBJ2-3, reads EAGVTQFPSHSVIEKGQTVTLRCDPISGHDNLYWYRRVMGKEIKFLLHFVKESKQDESGMPNNRFLAERTGGTYSTLKVQPAELEDSGVYFCASSQDDYRSSTDTQYFGPGTRLTVL.

V and J are TRBV7-2 and TRBJ1-1; possible D gene TRBD1, 6 bases. There are 14 residues in the CDR3. Germline-derived CDR1 and CDR2 are SGHTA and FQGNSA. Trimming removed 3 bases from V and 3 bases from J, with 11 bases in between. This chain's CDR3 is CASSFRTDHTEAFF. For the CDR3, the DNA is TGTGCCAGCAGCTTTAGGACAGACCACACTGAAGCTTTCTTT.

The chain links TRBV29-1 to TRBJ1-2; D unresolved. Germline V lookup: CDR1 SQVTM, CDR2 ANQGSEA. CDR3 length equals 14 residues. V dropped 6 bases and J dropped 2 bases, with 16 bases sitting between them. CDR3 nucleotides: TGCAGCGTGGCCGGTGACACCCAAAACTATGGCTACACCTTC. It is translated as CSVAGDTQNYGYTF.